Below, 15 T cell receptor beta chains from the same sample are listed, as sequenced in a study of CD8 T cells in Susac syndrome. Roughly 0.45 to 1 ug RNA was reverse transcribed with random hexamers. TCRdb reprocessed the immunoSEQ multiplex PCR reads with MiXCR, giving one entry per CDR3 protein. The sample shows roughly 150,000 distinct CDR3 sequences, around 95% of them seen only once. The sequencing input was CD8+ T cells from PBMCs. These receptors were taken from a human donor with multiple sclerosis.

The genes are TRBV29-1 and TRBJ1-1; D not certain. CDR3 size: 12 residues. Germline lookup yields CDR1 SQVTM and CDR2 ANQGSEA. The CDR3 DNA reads TGCTCTGTTGAAATCTGGAACACTGAAGCTTTCTTT. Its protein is CSVEIWNTEAFF.

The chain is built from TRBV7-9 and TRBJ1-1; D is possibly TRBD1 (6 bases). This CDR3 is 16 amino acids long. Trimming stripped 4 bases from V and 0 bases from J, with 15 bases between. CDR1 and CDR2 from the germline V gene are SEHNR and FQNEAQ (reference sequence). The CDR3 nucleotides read TGTGCCAGCAGCTCGCCCGAGGGGGGCATGAACACTGAAGCTTTCTTT. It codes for CASSSPEGGMNTEAFF.

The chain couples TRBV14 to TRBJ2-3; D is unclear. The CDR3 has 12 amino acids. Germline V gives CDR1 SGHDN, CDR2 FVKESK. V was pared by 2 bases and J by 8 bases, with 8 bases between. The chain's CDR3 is CASSQKRSTQYF. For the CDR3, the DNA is TGTGCCAGCAGCCAAAAGAGGAGTACGCAGTATTTT.

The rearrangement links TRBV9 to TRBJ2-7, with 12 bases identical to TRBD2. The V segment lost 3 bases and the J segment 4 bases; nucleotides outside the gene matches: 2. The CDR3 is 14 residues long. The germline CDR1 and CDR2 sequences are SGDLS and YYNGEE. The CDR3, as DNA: TGTGCCAGCAGCGACGGACTAGCGGGATACGAGCAGTACTTC. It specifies CASSDGLAGYEQYF.

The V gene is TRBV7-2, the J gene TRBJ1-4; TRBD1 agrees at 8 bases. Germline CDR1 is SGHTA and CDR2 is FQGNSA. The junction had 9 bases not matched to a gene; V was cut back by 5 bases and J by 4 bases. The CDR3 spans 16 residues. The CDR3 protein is CASSQTRQGFNEKLFF. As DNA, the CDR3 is TGTGCCAGCAGCCAAACCCGACAGGGGTTTAATGAAAAACTGTTTTTT.

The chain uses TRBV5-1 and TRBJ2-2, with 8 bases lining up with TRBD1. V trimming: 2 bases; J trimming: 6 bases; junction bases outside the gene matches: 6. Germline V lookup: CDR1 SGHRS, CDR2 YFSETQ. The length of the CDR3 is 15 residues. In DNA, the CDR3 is TGCGCCAGCAGCTTCTCAGGGGGCGAGGCCGGGGAGCTGTTTTTT. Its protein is CASSFSGGEAGELFF.

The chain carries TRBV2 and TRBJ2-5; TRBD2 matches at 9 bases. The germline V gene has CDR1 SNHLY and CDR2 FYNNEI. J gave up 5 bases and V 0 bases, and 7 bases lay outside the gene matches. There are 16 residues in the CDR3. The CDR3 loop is CASSEAIGTSRETQYF. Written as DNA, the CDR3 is TGTGCCAGCAGTGAAGCCATAGGGACTAGCAGGGAGACCCAGTACTTC.

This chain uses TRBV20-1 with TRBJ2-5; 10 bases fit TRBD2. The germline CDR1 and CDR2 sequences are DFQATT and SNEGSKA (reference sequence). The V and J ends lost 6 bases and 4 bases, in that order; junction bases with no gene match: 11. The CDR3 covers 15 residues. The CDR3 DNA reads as TGCAGTGCCGACTTGGCTAGCGGGGGTGTAGAGACCCAGTACTTC. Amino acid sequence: CSADLASGGVETQYF.

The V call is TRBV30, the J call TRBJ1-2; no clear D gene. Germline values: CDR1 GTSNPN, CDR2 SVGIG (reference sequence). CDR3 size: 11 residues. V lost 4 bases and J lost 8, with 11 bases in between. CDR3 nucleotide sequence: TGTGCCTGGACATCCACGGGAGGCTACACCTTC. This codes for CAWTSTGGYTF.

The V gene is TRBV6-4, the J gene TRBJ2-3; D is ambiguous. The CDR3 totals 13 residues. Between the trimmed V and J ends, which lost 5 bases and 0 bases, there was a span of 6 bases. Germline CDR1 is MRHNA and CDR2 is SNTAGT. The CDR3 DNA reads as TGTGCCAGCAGTAAGCGAAGCACAGATACGCAGTATTTT. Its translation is CASSKRSTDTQYF.

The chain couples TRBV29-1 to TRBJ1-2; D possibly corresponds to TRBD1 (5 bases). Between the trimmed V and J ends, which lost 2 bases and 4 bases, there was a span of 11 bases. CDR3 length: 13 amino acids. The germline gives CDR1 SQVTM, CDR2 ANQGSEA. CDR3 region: CSVETPQGYGYTF. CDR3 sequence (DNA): TGCAGCGTTGAAACACCCCAGGGCTATGGCTACACCTTC. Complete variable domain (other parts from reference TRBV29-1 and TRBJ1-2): SAVISQKPSRDICQRGTSLTIQCQVDSQVTMMFWYRQQPGQSLTLIATANQGSEATYESGFVIDKFPISRPNLTFSTLTVSNMSPEDSSIYLCSVETPQGYGYTFGSGTRLTVV.

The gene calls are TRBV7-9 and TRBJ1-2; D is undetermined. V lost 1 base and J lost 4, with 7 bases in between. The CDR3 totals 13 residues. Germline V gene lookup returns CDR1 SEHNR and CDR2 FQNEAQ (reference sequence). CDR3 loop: CASSLVTGYGYTF. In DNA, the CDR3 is TGTGCCAGCAGCTTAGTAACCGGCTATGGCTACACCTTC.

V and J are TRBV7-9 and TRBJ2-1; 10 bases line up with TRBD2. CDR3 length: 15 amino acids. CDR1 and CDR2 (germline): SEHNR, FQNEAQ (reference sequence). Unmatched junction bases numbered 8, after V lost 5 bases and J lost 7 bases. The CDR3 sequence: CASSPLPGLANEQFF. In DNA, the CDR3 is TGTGCCAGCAGCCCTCTCCCGGGACTAGCGAATGAGCAGTTCTTC.

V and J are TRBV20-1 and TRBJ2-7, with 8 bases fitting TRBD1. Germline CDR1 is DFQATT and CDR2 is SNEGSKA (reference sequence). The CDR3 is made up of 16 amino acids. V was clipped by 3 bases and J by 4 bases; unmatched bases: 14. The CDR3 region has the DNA TGCAGTGCTAGCCCCGATATCGGACAGGGAAGGTACGAGCAGTACTTC. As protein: CSASPDIGQGRYEQYF.

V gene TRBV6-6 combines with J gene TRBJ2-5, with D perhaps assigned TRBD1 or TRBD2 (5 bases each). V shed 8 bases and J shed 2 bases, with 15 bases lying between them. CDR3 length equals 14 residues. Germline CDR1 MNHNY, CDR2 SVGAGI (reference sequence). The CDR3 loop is CASLDGDAQETQYF. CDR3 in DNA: TGTGCCAGCCTTGACGGGGACGCACAAGAGACCCAGTACTTC.